This T cell receptor beta chain was sequenced in a study of regulatory T cells in long-lasting Graves disease. This clonotype was counted many times. A read error may account for a junction end that differs from germline. CDR3-region Arm-PCR and iRepertoire HTBI primers produced the TCR beta libraries. Each CDR3 protein is one row after TCRdb ran MiXCR on the multiplex PCR reads. The sample records roughly 500,000 distinct CDR3 sequences, roughly 13% being singletons. The CDR3 runs to 12 residues. In germline, CDR1 is MNHEY, CDR2 SMNVEV (reference sequence). This sample's time point: newly diagnosed GD, antithyroid drugs for less than 3 months. Generation of the TCR library employed RNA extracted from PBMCs. Another study also made use of these data, one on T cells in Graves' hyperthyroidism and ophthalmopathy. As that report states: The model forecast ophthalmopathy, anticipating it by a median roughly 6 months before onset.

V gene TRBV27 combines with J gene TRBJ2-1; possibly TRBD2 for D (6 bases). Sample: peripheral blood mononuclear cells (PBMCs), taken at new diagnosis, from a patient treated with antithyroid drugs. This TCR was sampled from a man younger than 45 with Graves disease. CDR3 nucleotide sequence: TGTGCCAGCAGCTTGGGACGGTTAAGGGAGGTCTTC. Translation: CASSLGRLREVF.